This TCR beta chain was found in a study of blood T cell repertoires in COVID-19. For the study at large: Some COVID-19 samples were acute and others convalescent; all came from the United States, Italy and Spain.

Germline values: CDR1 LNHDA, CDR2 SQIVND (reference sequence). The CDR3 covers 15 residues. The trim removed 6 bases at V and 7 bases at J, leaving 9 bases unmatched. Sequenced by immunoSEQ multiplex PCR; TCRdb stores in-frame clones only, minus some. Counted here are approximately 160,000 clones, around four fifths occurring once; the ten biggest clones make up roughly 3.5%. This chain connects TRBV19 to TRBJ1-6, with 7 positions matching TRBD1. This TCR was sampled from a woman older than 75 with acute or convalescent COVID-19. The sequenced material came from peripheral blood. CDR3 loop: CASRPTGAVNSPLHF. As DNA, the CDR3 is TGTGCCAGTAGGCCTACAGGGGCAGTAAATTCACCCCTCCACTTT.